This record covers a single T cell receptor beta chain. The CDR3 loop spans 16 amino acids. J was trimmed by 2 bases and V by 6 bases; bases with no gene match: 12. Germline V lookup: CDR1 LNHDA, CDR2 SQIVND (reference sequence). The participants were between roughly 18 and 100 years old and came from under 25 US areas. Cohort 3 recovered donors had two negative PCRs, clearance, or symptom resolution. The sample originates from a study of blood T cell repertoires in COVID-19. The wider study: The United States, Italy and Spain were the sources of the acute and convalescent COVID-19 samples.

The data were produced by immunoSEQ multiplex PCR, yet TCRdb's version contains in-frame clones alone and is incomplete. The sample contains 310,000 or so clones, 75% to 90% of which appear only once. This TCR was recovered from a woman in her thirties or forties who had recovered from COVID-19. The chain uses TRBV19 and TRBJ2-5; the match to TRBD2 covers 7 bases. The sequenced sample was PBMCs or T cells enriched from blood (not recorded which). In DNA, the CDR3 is TGTGCCAGTAGCCCCCTTCGGGCTAGCGGACAAGAGACCCAGTACTTC. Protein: CASSPLRASGQETQYF.